The rows below give T cell receptor beta chains drawn from one sample of a study of T cells after yellow fever vaccination. TCRdb re-called the 5' RACE reads through MiXCR, storing one row per CDR3 protein. Of around 50,000 distinct CDR3 sequences detected, 5% to 8% appear once; the ten largest clones hold more than 9%. The input for sequencing was PBMCs, either bulk or a sorted T-cell subset (CD4+, CD8+, memory, or dextramer-sorted; not recorded which), taken 45 days after the yellow fever booster vaccination. These receptors were taken from a man aged 25-45 years who received the YFV17D yellow fever vaccine. Both conserved end residues are part of each CDR3. A D gene is named only where the DNA matches it firmly. Where a row states a size, it is once, few, many or the class of an expanded clone; other rows omit it.

NA	TRBJ2-7	TRBV5-1	many	CASSVENSYEQYF	TGCGCCAGCAGCGTGGAGAACTCCTACGAGCAGTACTTC
TRBD2	TRBJ2-7	TRBV28	many	CASSFPQRGAREQYF	TGTGCCAGCAGTTTCCCCCAGCGGGGGGCTCGGGAGCAGTACTTC
TRBD1	TRBJ2-1	TRBV5-1	many	CASSEGTGDYNEQFF	TGCGCCAGCAGCGAGGGGACAGGGGACTACAATGAGCAGTTCTTC
NA	TRBJ2-1	TRBV5-6	few	CASSLLGVREQFF	TGTGCCAGCAGCTTGTTAGGGGTGAGGGAGCAGTTCTTC
NA	TRBJ2-1	TRBV28	many	CASSLRGRGGGNEQFF	TGTGCCAGCAGTCTCAGGGGCAGGGGTGGTGGCAATGAGCAGTTCTTC
TRBD1	TRBJ2-3	TRBV20-1	many	CSADYRGPDTQYF	TGCAGTGCTGATTACAGGGGTCCGGATACGCAGTATTTT
TRBD2	TRBJ2-7	TRBV3-1	NA	CASSHPTGTSGSAHEQYF	TGTGCCAGCAGCCACCCAACCGGGACTAGCGGGAGCGCCCACGAGCAGTACTTC
NA	TRBJ2-3	TRBV5-1	many	CATSSVSTDTQYF	TGCGCCACCTCCAGCGTAAGCACAGATACGCAGTATTTT
NA	TRBJ2-5	TRBV5-1	NA	CASSLGAETQYF	TGCGCCAGCAGCTTGGGGGCGGAGACCCAGTACTTC
NA	TRBJ2-5	TRBV29-1	many	CSVEDSFQETQYF	TGCAGCGTTGAAGATTCATTCCAAGAGACCCAGTACTTC
NA	TRBJ1-2	TRBV6-5	many	CASFGPGLSANYGYTF	TGTGCCAGCTTCGGCCCGGGACTATCAGCTAACTATGGCTACACCTTC
NA	TRBJ1-5	TRBV16	many	CASSQSWVQPQHF	TGTGCCAGCAGCCAATCATGGGTTCAGCCCCAGCATTTT
NA	TRBJ2-3	TRBV11-2	many	CASSPHSDGDTQYF	TGTGCCAGCAGCCCACACAGCGACGGGGATACGCAGTATTTT
NA	TRBJ2-3	TRBV20-1	many	CSVLVLDTQYF	TGCAGTGTTCTAGTCTTAGATACGCAGTATTTT
NA	TRBJ2-3	TRBV7-2	many	CASSLQAGSTDTQYF	TGTGCCAGCAGCTTACAAGCGGGCAGCACAGATACGCAGTATTTT
NA	TRBJ2-4	TRBV12-3/TRBV12-4	many	CASGCQYF	TGTGCCAGCGGATGTCAGTACTTC
NA	TRBJ2-7	TRBV10-3	many	CAITGAGYEQYF	TGTGCCATCACAGGGGCGGGTTACGAGCAGTACTTC
NA	TRBJ2-1	TRBV28	many	CASSLNSGWFF	TGTGCCAGCAGTTTAAATAGTGGGTGGTTCTTC
TRBD2	TRBJ2-5	TRBV29-1	many	CSVEGGGRSEETQYF	TGCAGCGTTGAAGGGGGAGGGAGATCCGAAGAGACCCAGTACTTC
TRBD2	TRBJ2-3	TRBV10-1	many	CASSESAGFMDTQYF	TGCGCCAGCAGTGAGTCAGCGGGATTCATGGATACGCAGTATTTT
NA	TRBJ2-3	TRBV24-1	many	CATSDSPSTGLSTDTQYF	TGTGCCACCAGTGATTCTCCATCTACAGGGCTTAGCACAGATACGCAGTATTTT
NA	TRBJ2-1	TRBV11-2	many	CASSLPLTSYNEQFF	TGTGCCAGCAGCTTACCACTAACTTCCTACAATGAGCAGTTCTTC